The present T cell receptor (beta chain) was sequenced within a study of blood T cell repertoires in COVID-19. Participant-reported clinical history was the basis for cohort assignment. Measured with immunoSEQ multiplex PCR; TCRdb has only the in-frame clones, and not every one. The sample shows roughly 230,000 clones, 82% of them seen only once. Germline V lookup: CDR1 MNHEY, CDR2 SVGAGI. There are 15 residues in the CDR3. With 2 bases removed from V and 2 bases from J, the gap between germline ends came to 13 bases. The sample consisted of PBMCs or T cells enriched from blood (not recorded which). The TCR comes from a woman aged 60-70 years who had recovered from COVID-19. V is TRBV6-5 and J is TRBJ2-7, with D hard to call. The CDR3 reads CASSYRQAPTYEQYF. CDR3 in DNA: TGTGCCAGCAGTTACAGGCAGGCTCCTACCTACGAGCAGTACTTC.